The next 10 T cell receptor beta chains were all read from a single sample in a study of T cells in Graves' hyperthyroidism and ophthalmopathy. Authors of the study amplified TCR beta CDR3 regions from RNA transcripts. First-round RT-PCR of the TCR CDR3 relied on the HTBI primer set. MiXCR, applied by TCRdb to the multiplex PCR reads, yields one record per CDR3 protein. Among under 800,000 distinct CDR3 sequences, 14% were seen once, and the ten largest hold 9.5% to 13%. Input material: blood. The receptors originated from a woman between 18 and 30 years old with Graves' hyperthyroidism.

This clonotype was seen repeatedly, ten times or more. The chain is built from TRBV2 and TRBJ2-1; D is unclear. V was clipped by 2 bases and J by 7 bases, with 15 bases between them. The CDR3 covers 15 residues. Germline-derived CDR1 and CDR2 are SNHLY and FYNNEI. CDR3 amino acids: CASSERDGAPNEQFF. CDR3 DNA sequence: TGTGCCAGCAGTGAAAGGGATGGTGCCCCAAATGAGCAGTTCTTC. The full variable domain, rest sourced from reference TRBV2 and TRBJ2-1, is EPEVTQTPSHQVTQMGQEVILRCVPISNHLYFYWYRQILGQKVEFLVSFYNNEISEKSEIFDDQFSVERPDGSNFTLKIRSTKLEDSAMYFCASSERDGAPNEQFFGPGTRLTVL.

This clonotype was counted at least ten times. The chain recombines TRBV2 with TRBJ1-6, with 8 positions matching TRBD1. V dropped 6 bases and J dropped 5; count of bases not matched to a gene: 3. Germline assignment: CDR1 SNHLY and CDR2 FYNNEI. The CDR3 runs to 14 residues. The CDR3 loop is CASRDRGDNSPLHF. For the CDR3, the DNA is TGTGCCAGCAGAGACAGGGGCGATAATTCACCCCTCCACTTT.

This clonotype has only a few counts. The V and J genes are TRBV7-2 and TRBJ2-1; 10 bases are shared with TRBD1. CDR3 size: 15 residues. Unmatched junction bases numbered 4, after V lost 1 base and J lost 7 bases. The germline V gene has CDR1 SGHTA and CDR2 FQGNSA. The CDR3 is CASSLGWTGGNEQFF. The CDR3 DNA is TGTGCCAGCAGCTTAGGATGGACAGGGGGGAATGAGCAGTTCTTC.

This clonotype was seen repeatedly, ten times or more. V and J are TRBV3-1 and TRBJ2-7, with D unclear. The V end was cut by 1 base, the J end by 4 bases, with 5 bases between. Per germline, CDR1 LGHDT and CDR2 YNNKEL (reference sequence). This CDR3 has 12 amino acids. For the CDR3, the DNA is TGTGCCAGCAGCCAAGTAGGGTACGAGCAGTACTTC. Translating gives CASSQVGYEQYF.

This clonotype was observed many times. Here the CDR3 reads CASSLMGGNTEAFF. CDR3 in DNA: TGTGCCAGCAGCTTAATGGGGGGGAACACTGAAGCTTTCTTT. The chain recombines TRBV7-3 with TRBJ1-1; the D gene is possibly TRBD1 (5 bases). This CDR3 has 14 amino acids. Germline CDR1 SGHTA, CDR2 FQGTGA. Trimming shortened V by 1 base and J by 1 base, and 7 bases separated the two germline ends.

The V call is TRBV28, the J call TRBJ1-2; 9 nucleotides line up with TRBD1. CDR1 is MDHEN, CDR2 SYDVKM, per germline. Unmatched junction bases numbered 4, after V lost 6 bases and J lost 2 bases. There are 14 residues in the CDR3. CDR3 sequence reads: CASRDTGGNYGYTF. Written as DNA, the CDR3 is TGTGCCAGCAGGGATACAGGGGGCAACTATGGCTACACCTTC.

This clonotype was seen a handful of times. The V call is TRBV27, the J call TRBJ1-2; a weak D match, TRBD1 (5 bases). Germline CDR1 is MNHEY and CDR2 is SMNVEV (reference sequence). The V end lost 2 bases, the J end lost 4 bases, and 11 bases lay between the germline ends. The length of the CDR3 is 14 residues. The CDR3 loop reads CASSLKWGGYGYTF. The CDR3 coding sequence is TGTGCCAGCAGTTTAAAGTGGGGCGGCTATGGCTACACCTTC.

V is TRBV19 and J is TRBJ2-1; 7 positions match TRBD2. Germline CDR1 LNHDA, CDR2 SQIVND (reference sequence). V lost 5 bases to trimming and J lost 8 bases; unmatched junction nucleotides: 12. CDR3 size: 15 residues. The CDR3 DNA is TGTGCCAGTAGTCCCTTTGGGGGGGGGGGTTATGAGCAGTTCTTC. Amino acid sequence: CASSPFGGGGYEQFF.

This clonotype has at least ten counts. The rearrangement links TRBV19 to TRBJ2-1, with no clear D. This CDR3 spans 20 amino acids. Trimming left V 5 bases short and J 6 bases short, with 32 bases between. Germline V gives CDR1 LNHDA, CDR2 SQIVND (reference sequence). The CDR3 coding sequence is TGTGCCAGTAGTCCCAACCCTGACCAATATTACAATGAGCCGCGCAATGAGCAGTTCTTC. Translated, it gives CASSPNPDQYYNEPRNEQFF.

The genes are TRBV5-1 and TRBJ2-5, with TRBD2 identical over 11 bases. The CDR3 is 16 residues long. Germline CDR1 SGHRS, CDR2 YFSETQ. Trimming removed 0 bases from V and 7 bases from J; junction bases left unmatched: 8. The CDR3 reads CASSLVLAGGTRTQYF. The CDR3 DNA is TGCGCCAGCAGCTTGGTTCTAGCGGGGGGAACCAGGACCCAGTACTTC.